The 15 T cell receptor beta chains reported below all come from one sample, sequenced in a study of shared clonotypes between healthy human individuals. The repertoire was sequenced with immunoSEQ multiplex PCR; TCRdb's copy has only in-frame clones and lacks some. Of about 2.4 million clones in the sample, 93% were seen once. The sample consisted of naive CD4+ T cells from PBMCs. Subset described: CD45RA+ positively selected. The receptors originated from a man aged 18-30 years in good health. Some clones in this sample may be carry-over from other donors' samples.

The V call is TRBV28, the J call TRBJ1-1, with unresolved D. The CDR3 is 16 amino acids. Germline CDR1 reads MDHEN; CDR2 reads SYDVKM. Trimming shortened V by 1 base and J by 5 bases, and 17 bases separated the two germline ends. The DNA of the CDR3 is TGTGCCAGCAGTTTATCCCAACGAAGACGGAGGACTGAAGCTTTCTTT. Translation: CASSLSQRRRRTEAFF.

This chain joins TRBV28 and TRBJ1-5; 9 nucleotides align to TRBD1. J was trimmed by 1 base and V by 4 bases; bases with no gene match: 8. This CDR3 is 17 amino acids long. Per germline, CDR1 MDHEN and CDR2 SYDVKM. The CDR3 bases are TGTGCCAGCAGTTCGGCGGGGACAGGGTGGAGCAATCAGCCCCAGCATTTT. This translates into CASSSAGTGWSNQPQHF. Full variable domain (outside the CDR3, taken from reference TRBV28 and TRBJ1-5): DVKVTQSSRYLVKRTGEKVFLECVQDMDHENMFWYRQDPGLGLRLIYFSYDVKMKEKGDIPEGYSVSREKKERFSLILESASTNQTSMYLCASSSAGTGWSNQPQHFGDGTRLSIL.

A word on this clone: The sample has other DNA sequences that encode this CDR3 too. The V and J genes are TRBV5-1 and TRBJ2-7; TRBD1 matches at 8 bases. The CDR3 has 15 residues. Trimming took 0 bases from V and 0 from J; bases not matched to a gene: 2. CDR1 is SGHRS, CDR2 YFSETQ, per germline. CDR3 in amino acids: CASSLGTGYSYEQYF. The CDR3 DNA reads as TGCGCCAGCAGCTTGGGGACAGGGTACTCCTACGAGCAGTACTTC.

The gene calls are TRBV6-1 and TRBJ1-2; 9 bases map to TRBD1. Germline trimming cut 6 bases from V and 4 bases from J; bases unmatched to any gene: 9. Germline values: CDR1 MNHNS, CDR2 SASEGT. The CDR3 consists of 15 residues. The chain's CDR3 is CASSERDRVGYGYTF. CDR3 nucleotide sequence: TGTGCCAGCAGCGAGAGGGACAGGGTGGGCTATGGCTACACCTTC.

This chain connects TRBV7-3 to TRBJ2-1, with 9 nucleotides matching TRBD2. The CDR3 is 15 residues long. Germline CDR1 is SGHTA and CDR2 is FQGTGA. V shed 5 bases, J shed 8 bases, and the junction held 10 bases outside the gene matches. This CDR3 is CASSKTGTSFDEQFF. The DNA for the CDR3 is TGTGCCAGCAGCAAGACCGGGACTAGCTTCGATGAGCAGTTCTTC.

V gene TRBV5-4 combines with J gene TRBJ1-2, with D maybe TRBD1 (5 bases). The V and J ends lost 1 base and 6 bases respectively, with 10 bases between them. Germline V gene lookup returns CDR1 SGHNT and CDR2 YYREEE (reference sequence). The CDR3 spans 13 residues. In DNA, the CDR3 is TGTGCCAGCAGCTTGTACCAGGGAAATGGCTACACCTTC. It translates to CASSLYQGNGYTF.

The chain links TRBV11-3 to TRBJ2-7, with D perhaps TRBD1 or TRBD2 (5 bases each). The CDR3 extends over 13 amino acids. CDR1 is SGHNT and CDR2 is YENEEA in the germline V gene. Trimming pared 1 base from V and 5 bases from J, leaving 9 bases between. This chain's CDR3 is CASSLGGNHEQYF. The DNA of the CDR3 is TGTGCCAGCAGCTTAGGGGGGAACCACGAGCAGTACTTC.

This clone was recorded only once. The J gene is TRBJ2-5, the V gene TRBV11-2; no clear D. V gave up 0 bases and J gave up 7 bases, with 6 bases separating them. Germline lookup yields CDR1 SGHAT and CDR2 FQNNGV. CDR3 length equals 12 residues. As DNA, the CDR3 is TGTGCCAGCAGCTTAGACTATGCGACCCAGTACTTC. Residues: CASSLDYATQYF.

This rearrangement joins TRBV6-1 to TRBJ1-2, with 8 bases lining up with TRBD1. This CDR3 is 13 amino acids long. CDR1 is MNHNS, CDR2 SASEGT, per germline. Trimming removed 7 bases from V and 4 bases from J; junction bases left unmatched: 5. In DNA, the CDR3 is TGTGCCAGCACCCTAACAGGGGGCTATGGCTACACCTTC. Amino acids: CASTLTGGYGYTF.

This clone was detected only once. The J gene is TRBJ2-1, the V gene TRBV28, with 7 nucleotides matching TRBD1. Germline trimming cut 5 bases from V and 3 bases from J; bases unmatched to any gene: 7. Germline V CDR1 and CDR2: MDHEN, SYDVKM. CDR3 length: 15 amino acids. The CDR3, as DNA: TGTGCCAGCAGTGAAGGGGGCGCCAACTACAATGAGCAGTTCTTC. This codes for CASSEGGANYNEQFF.

The J gene is TRBJ1-5, the V gene TRBV6-1, with TRBD1 matching 10 bases. This CDR3 is 17 amino acids long. Unmatched junction bases numbered 13, after V lost 4 bases and J lost 7 bases. The germline CDR1 and CDR2 sequences are MNHNS and SASEGT. CDR3 sequence: CASSAGFGGQGNQPQHF. CDR3 nucleotide sequence: TGTGCCAGCAGTGCTGGCTTTGGGGGACAGGGGAACCAGCCCCAGCATTTT.

The CDR3 coding sequence is TGCGCCAGCAGCCAAGATTGGAGAGGGATCACCTATGGCTACACCTTC. Protein: CASSQDWRGITYGYTF. The chain joins TRBV4-3 to TRBJ1-2, with D unresolved. Trimming left V 0 bases short and J 4 bases short, with 15 bases between. The CDR3 runs to 16 residues. Germline loops: CDR1 LGHNA, CDR2 YSLEER.

V usage is TRBV27 and J usage is TRBJ2-5; 12 bases are shared with TRBD1. Germline V lookup: CDR1 MNHEY, CDR2 SMNVEV (reference sequence). CDR3 length: 15 amino acids. V lost 5 bases, J lost 5 bases, and 6 bases stayed unmatched. For the CDR3, the DNA is TGTGCCAGCAGTGTCCGGGACAGGGGGCCGGAGACCCAGTACTTC. Its translation is CASSVRDRGPETQYF.

This clone was recorded a few times. The J gene is TRBJ1-2, the V gene TRBV2, with D hard to call. The germline V gene has CDR1 SNHLY and CDR2 FYNNEI. The CDR3 length is 14 residues. V was shortened by 2 bases and J by 2 bases, with 9 bases between the two germline ends. CDR3 coding DNA: TGTGCCAGCAGTGAACAAGGAAACAACTATGGCTACACCTTC. Its translation is CASSEQGNNYGYTF.

This clone occurred a few times. This chain joins TRBV10-3 and TRBJ1-1; D is uncertain. Germline values: CDR1 ENHRY, CDR2 SYGVKD. V lost 6 bases and J lost 1, with 9 bases in between. This CDR3 contains 13 residues. The CDR3 loop is CAIRREPNTEAFF. In DNA, the CDR3 is TGTGCCATCAGGCGGGAGCCGAACACTGAAGCTTTCTTT.